This entry features one T cell receptor (beta chain) sequence. This clonotype occurred a few times. This clone's antigen is unknown. No base qualities exist here, and no much larger clone lies one base off it. All donors were healthy Caucasians. The twin cohort consisted of three pairs of female monozygotic twins, all aged roughly 18 to 30 years. CD4+ and CD8+ T cell populations were isolated with positive isolation kits from Invitrogen. The germline V gene specifies WSHSY as CDR1 and SAAADI as CDR2. Including the terminal cysteine and phenylalanine, the CDR3 comprises 17 residues. Of all the DNA, just the CDR3 is kept, 51 bases in frame from base 1. Cut back by 3 bases and 8 bases, the V and J ends lie 23 bases apart. These data are taken from a study of identical twins (dated by TCRdb to the mid-2010s). With regard to the full study: To test whether fetal clonotypes persist, this study deep-sequenced TCR alpha and beta repertoires from monozygotic twins, from unrelated adults of various ages, and from cord blood. To rule out contamination, the twin experiments were replicated at different times with different library preparation protocols. Overall results and qualifications from the work: Conclusions relied on cross-sectional statistical analysis, since the same donors could not be followed over many years. Abundant cord blood beta clonotypes carried fewer insertions; young adult naive repertoires showed a weaker similar trend, while memory repertoires showed none. Invariant T cells such as MAIT and iNKT could partly confound zero-insertion analyses, although diverse VJ usage argued against such confounding for most clonotypes. Excess twin sharing in beta out-of-frame sequences was weaker because fewer shared sequences lowered the signal-to-noise ratio. Out-of-frame TCR alpha sequences shared between twins showed an excess of low generation-probability sequences compared with coincidental sharing between unrelated individuals. Recombination models systematically underestimated out-of-frame TCR alpha sharing in monozygotic twins but agreed with sharing between unrelated individuals.

Libraries came from 5' RACE. Sequenced on an Illumina HiSeq 2000. Template switching added a universal primer binding site, and the final cDNA carried a unique molecular identifier that allowed TCR cDNA molecules to be counted accurately. Specific primers in the conserved constant-segment region were used to synthesize first-strand cDNA for the TCR alpha and beta chains. Each cDNA library was double barcoded, with a SMART-Mk sample barcode plus Illumina barcodes, to control for contamination. Two successive PCR steps introduced TruSeq adapter sequences along with Illumina sample barcodes. The Illumina HiSeq platform was used with custom primers to sequence TCR alpha and beta cDNA libraries. From the authors' description of their analysis: Unique molecular identifiers were extracted from raw reads with MiGEC, and CDR3 positions were determined with MiXCR. For each individual, recombination models were inferred using an EM algorithm with the repgenHMM and IGoR tools. Shared clonotypes were analyzed with the tcR package in R, and sharing was normalized by the product of cloneset sizes. To study raw recombination free of thymic and clonal selection effects, out-of-frame nonproductive sequences were analyzed. TCRdb reran the public reads through fastp at Q25 and MiXCR, keeping productive beta chains. CDR3 protein sequences are deduplicated, and each keeps its most common genes and DNA. In this record, the V and J calls reflect TCRdb's handling and not the investigators' own analysis. This sample gives 200,000 to 250,000 distinct CDR3 sequences in total; approximately 7.8% of them show up just once. The ten largest account for under 7% of the sample.

These same records also appear under a second study, on yellow fever vaccine responses in identical twins. Looking at the second paper: The T cell response to vaccination in identical twins was reported by the authors to appear partly convergent and partly personalized. In identical twins, the study followed T cell clones that responded to the vaccine with precision.

This TCR was sampled from a woman between 18 and 29 years old in good health. Recombination linked TRBV10-2 to TRBJ2-1, with an unclear D gene assignment. Sequencing was done on a sample of CD8+ T cells sorted from blood. Here is the DNA: TGCGCCAGCAGTGAATTAGTCCGGGTAGGCCCGGGCGATGAGCAGTTCTTC. Its translation reads: CASSELVRVGPGDEQFF.